The source of this TCR beta chain is a study of T-cell reconstitution after alpha-beta-depleted transplantation in children. Findings of the study overall: After transplant, high TCRbeta diversity at day 60 in some patients arose from surviving recipient T cells and thymic progenitors. Where alpha-beta T cells came from about two months after transplant was reportedly several hundred expanded graft clones. From newly produced T cells came most of the T-cell counts and diversity one year after transplant.

A library of TCRbeta sequences, prepared with unique molecular identifiers, was generated. TCRdb re-derived calls from the PCR reads in MiXCR, one entry per CDR3 protein. The sample shows 540,000 or so distinct CDR3 sequences, more than 20% of them seen only once. CDR3 size: 17 residues. V dropped 6 bases and J dropped 3 bases, with 18 bases sitting between them. The germline CDR1 and CDR2 sequences are MDHEN and SYDVKM. This clonotype appeared a few times. The antigen is unknown. The sequencing here drew on PBMCs, mostly from graft donor cells, taken 360 days after TCRalphabeta/CD19-depleted stem cell transplant. The chain has TRBV28 and TRBJ1-6; no firm D call. This sequence was found in a boy in the first two years of life who had a stem cell transplant for acute myeloid leukemia, so the T cells may come from the graft donor. CDR3 region: CASSSSGIIIYNSPLHF. The CDR3 nucleotides read TGTGCCAGCAGCAGTTCCGGGATAATAATCTATAATTCACCCCTCCACTTT.